Below, 30 T cell receptor beta chains from the same sample are listed, as sequenced in a study of response to subunit inactivated influenza vaccine. TCRdb redid the calling of the RT-PCR reads with MiXCR, one entry per CDR3 protein. The sample lists hundreds of thousands of distinct CDR3 sequences, about 15% occurring once. The specimen was PBMCs from blood, collected around 14 days before vaccination. The receptors shown here come from a man in his forties or fifties who received an inactivated influenza vaccine.

This clonotype was counted a few times. Written as DNA, the CDR3 is TGTGCCACCGGGCAGGGGTCATCCTATGGCTACACCTTC. Protein sequence: CATGQGSSYGYTF. The chain couples TRBV15 to TRBJ1-2; TRBD1 might be the D (6 bases). This CDR3 comprises 13 residues. V was pared by 8 bases and J by 4 bases, with 14 bases between. Per the germline V gene, CDR1 is LNHNV and CDR2 is YYDKDF (reference sequence).

This clonotype was observed a few times. The chain carries TRBV3-1 and TRBJ2-7; D could derive from TRBD1 or TRBD2 (5 bases each). Trimming cost V 2 bases and J 3 bases, with 14 bases left between them. The CDR3 contains 15 residues. Germline values: CDR1 LGHDT, CDR2 YNNKEL (reference sequence). CDR3 sequence reads: CASSQPLRGLYEQYF. The CDR3 region has the DNA TGTGCCAGCAGCCAACCCTTACGGGGCCTCTACGAGCAGTACTTC.

This clonotype appeared a few times. This chain links TRBV5-1 with TRBJ2-3; tentative D call: TRBD1 (5 bases). The CDR3 is 15 amino acids. Per germline, CDR1 SGHRS and CDR2 YFSETQ. V shed 4 bases and J shed 2 bases, with 14 bases lying between them. DNA for the CDR3: TGCGCCAGCAGCCCCATTGGACACTACACAGATACGCAGTATTTT. Translating gives CASSPIGHYTDTQYF.

V and J are TRBV6-2 or TRBV6-3 and TRBJ1-1, with D possibly TRBD1 on 6 matching bases. CDR1 MNHEY and CDR2 SVGEGT come from the germline V gene. This CDR3 region has 14 residues. The V end was cut by 2 bases, the J end by 4 bases, with 11 bases between. DNA of the CDR3: TGTGCCAGCAGTTACGGGGGGCCTGTCACTGAAGCTTTCTTT. Encoded protein: CASSYGGPVTEAFF.

Only a few counts were recorded for this clonotype. The CDR3 spells CASSASGGSEQYF. The CDR3 DNA follows: TGTGCCAGCAGCGCCTCGGGAGGCTCGGAGCAGTACTTC. The genes are TRBV2 and TRBJ2-7; 7 bases fit TRBD2. The V and J ends lost 6 bases and 7 bases, in that order; junction bases with no gene match: 9. There are 13 residues in the CDR3. Per germline, CDR1 SNHLY and CDR2 FYNNEI.

Points on this clonotype: A read error may account for a junction end that differs from germline. The chain has TRBV9 and TRBJ1-1; D gene uncertain. This CDR3 is 13 amino acids long. CDR1 is SGDLS, CDR2 YYNGEE, per germline. In DNA form, the CDR3 reads TGTGCCAGCAGGGGTCAGACTAACATTGAAGCTTTCTTT. Its protein is CASRGQTNIEAFF.

This clonotype was recorded a few times. The CDR3 DNA reads TGCGCCAGCAGCCCTACAGGGCCAAGTGGCTACACCTTC. This sequence encodes CASSPTGPSGYTF. The V and J genes are TRBV5-1 and TRBJ1-2; weak D call: TRBD1 (6 bases). V was trimmed by 4 bases and J by 7 bases, leaving 14 bases between them. Per germline, CDR1 SGHRS and CDR2 YFSETQ. The CDR3 sequence is 13 residues long.

The genes are TRBV6-2 or TRBV6-3 and TRBJ1-1; D gene ambiguous. V was clipped by 6 bases and J by 1 base, with 9 bases between them. Per germline, CDR1 MNHEY and CDR2 SVGEGT. CDR3 length: 13 residues. The CDR3 here is CASRRTENTEAFF. CDR3 bases: TGTGCCAGCAGGCGGACGGAGAACACTGAAGCTTTCTTT.

This clonotype occurred a few times. The gene calls are TRBV20-1 and TRBJ2-7; D gene unclear. V was pared by 0 bases and J by 5 bases, with 17 bases between. This CDR3 has 15 amino acids. Germline lookup yields CDR1 DFQATT and CDR2 SNEGSKA (reference sequence). CDR3 sequence: CSARDPGFQPNEQYF. CDR3 in DNA: TGCAGTGCTAGAGACCCCGGGTTTCAACCCAACGAGCAGTACTTC.

This clonotype was found a few times. The V and J genes are TRBV7-9 and TRBJ2-5; 7 nucleotides align to TRBD2. Per germline, CDR1 SEHNR and CDR2 FQNEAQ (reference sequence). V shed 5 bases, J shed 5 bases, and the junction held 8 bases outside the gene matches. The CDR3 has 14 residues. The CDR3 DNA reads TGTGCCAGCAGCGCGGGGGACCCTCGGGAGACCCAGTACTTC. Encoded protein: CASSAGDPRETQYF. The full variable domain, in which reference TRBV7-9 and TRBJ2-5 provide the parts outside the CDR3, is DTGVSQNPRHKITKRGQNVTFRCDPISEHNRLYWYRQTLGQGPEFLTYFQNEAQLEKSRLLSDRFSAERPKGSFSTLEIQRTEQGDSAMYLCASSAGDPRETQYFGPGTRLLVL.

The rearrangement uses TRBV7-2 and TRBJ1-6, with 8 bases matching TRBD1. The V and J ends lost 7 bases and 9 bases, in that order; junction bases with no gene match: 8. Germline CDR1 is SGHTA and CDR2 is FQGNSA. This CDR3 contains 14 residues. The CDR3: CASTQIRGLSPLHF. CDR3 nucleotide sequence: TGTGCCAGCACCCAGATCAGGGGGCTTTCACCCCTCCACTTT.

The rearrangement uses TRBV20-1 and TRBJ2-3; 9 bases match TRBD2. Trimming cost V 2 bases and J 0 bases; bases outside gene matches: 6. This CDR3 is 16 amino acids long. Germline CDR1 is DFQATT and CDR2 is SNEGSKA (reference sequence). DNA for the CDR3: TGCAGTGCTAGACCCGATCTAGCGGGGAGCACAGATACGCAGTATTTT. Its translation: CSARPDLAGSTDTQYF.

This clonotype was observed a few times. The V and J genes are TRBV20-1 and TRBJ1-1, with D possibly matching TRBD1 (5 bases). Germline V gene data show CDR1 as DFQATT and CDR2 as SNEGSKA (reference sequence). This CDR3 comprises 17 residues. The V gene lost 0 bases and the J gene lost 2 bases, with 19 bases spanning the gap. The CDR3 reads CSAREITTGRENTEAFF. DNA for the CDR3: TGCAGTGCTAGAGAGATAACAACGGGACGGGAAAACACTGAAGCTTTCTTT.

This clonotype was seen repeatedly, ten times or more. The chain links TRBV7-6 to TRBJ2-1; 11 nucleotides agree with TRBD2. Trimming at V came to 5 bases and at J to 7 bases, leaving 7 bases not matched to a gene. The CDR3 consists of 15 residues. CDR1 is SGHVS and CDR2 is FNYEAQ in the germline V gene. The CDR3 reads CASSPLAGVRNEQFF. In DNA, the CDR3 is TGTGCCAGCAGCCCACTAGCGGGAGTAAGGAATGAGCAGTTCTTC.

This clonotype was seen a few times. The gene calls are TRBV5-1 and TRBJ2-7; 7 bases are shared with TRBD2. Per the germline V gene, CDR1 is SGHRS and CDR2 is YFSETQ. J lost 1 base, V lost 4 bases, and 17 bases had no gene match. The CDR3 sequence is 18 residues long. The CDR3 spells CASSPTPGGTHGSYEQYF. In nucleotides, the CDR3 is TGCGCCAGCAGCCCTACACCCGGGGGGACGCATGGGTCCTACGAGCAGTACTTC.

This clonotype was seen only a few times. V usage is TRBV6-2 or TRBV6-3 and J usage is TRBJ1-2; 7 bases are a match to TRBD1. In germline, CDR1 is MNHEY, CDR2 SVGEGT. The CDR3 covers 15 residues. V dropped 8 bases and J dropped 2; count of bases not matched to a gene: 11. The CDR3: CASLGQFNTNYGYTF. CDR3 coding DNA: TGTGCCAGCCTGGGACAGTTCAATACCAACTATGGCTACACCTTC.

This clonotype was recorded a few times. This chain links TRBV27 with TRBJ2-7; D is ambiguous. V lost 0 bases and J lost 1, with 16 bases in between. Germline loops: CDR1 MNHEY, CDR2 SMNVEV (reference sequence). The CDR3 loop spans 17 amino acids. CDR3 in DNA: TGTGCCAGCAGTTTATCGTTCGTTGGTGCCAGTTCCTACGAGCAGTACTTC. As protein: CASSLSFVGASSYEQYF.

J is TRBJ2-7 and V is TRBV19; 7 bases fit TRBD1. The CDR3 spans 18 residues. The V gene's germline CDR1 is LNHDA and CDR2 SQIVND (reference sequence). Trimming took 5 bases from V and 1 from J; bases not matched to a gene: 17. This chain's CDR3 is CASSGTFRGQDYSYEQYF. CDR3 sequence (DNA): TGTGCCAGTAGTGGCACCTTCCGAGGACAGGATTATTCCTACGAGCAGTACTTC.

J is TRBJ1-1 and V is TRBV3-1; the D is unclear. Between the trimmed V and J ends, which lost 4 bases and 4 bases, there was a span of 13 bases. Germline-derived CDR1 and CDR2 are LGHDT and YNNKEL (reference sequence). This CDR3 contains 14 residues. The CDR3 nucleotides are TGTGCCAGCAGCCGAAACATGGTCGCCACTGAAGCTTTCTTT. Translating it yields CASSRNMVATEAFF.

The V and J genes are TRBV12-3 or TRBV12-4 and TRBJ2-5, with 9 positions matching TRBD1. This CDR3 has 16 residues. Trimming took 0 bases from V and 5 from J; bases not matched to a gene: 7. In nucleotides, the CDR3 is TGTGCCAGCAGTTTAGCCGGGACAGGGTTGACGGAGACCCAGTACTTC. It translates to CASSLAGTGLTETQYF.

In its sample, this clonotype was seen a few times. This rearrangement joins TRBV20-1 to TRBJ1-1; no firm D call. Germline V gene sequence: CDR1 DFQATT, CDR2 SNEGSKA (reference sequence). The length of the CDR3 is 15 residues. Trimming stripped 0 bases from V and 0 bases from J, with 11 bases between. The CDR3 loop is CSARDRVWLNTEAFF. For the CDR3, the DNA is TGCAGTGCTAGAGATAGAGTGTGGTTGAACACTGAAGCTTTCTTT.

This clonotype was detected a few times. The gene calls are TRBV29-1 and TRBJ2-1, with D perhaps TRBD1 or TRBD2 (5 bases each). Germline loops: CDR1 SQVTM, CDR2 ANQGSEA. This CDR3 region has 16 residues. Trimming took 0 bases from V and 5 from J, leaving 17 bases between them. The CDR3 DNA reads TGCAGCGTTGAAGATCTCGGTAGAGGGGATCACAATGAGCAGTTCTTC. Its translation: CSVEDLGRGDHNEQFF.

The chain is built from TRBV5-5 and TRBJ2-7; a weak D match, TRBD1 (5 bases). Per the germline V gene, CDR1 is SGHKS and CDR2 is YYEKEE (reference sequence). This CDR3 is built from 12 residues. V was cut by 0 bases and J by 6 bases, with 7 bases left in between. CDR3 sequence reads: CASSLEGIEQYF. In DNA, the CDR3 is TGTGCCAGCAGCTTGGAGGGGATCGAGCAGTACTTC.

The J gene is TRBJ2-1, the V gene TRBV19, with TRBD2 as a possible D gene (5 bases). Per the germline V gene, CDR1 is LNHDA and CDR2 is SQIVND (reference sequence). The CDR3 is 15 residues long. V was shortened by 11 bases and J by 5 bases, with 22 bases between the two germline ends. The CDR3 DNA sequence: TGTGCCTCCGGGCGGGTAGCAACGTCCAACAATGAGCAGTTCTTC. This sequence encodes CASGRVATSNNEQFF.

This clonotype was found a few times. This chain links TRBV12-5 with TRBJ2-5; D might be TRBD1 (5 bases). The V end was cut by 2 bases, the J end by 4 bases, with 8 bases between. CDR3 length equals 13 residues. Per germline, CDR1 LGHNT and CDR2 FRNRAP. CDR3 amino acids: CASGLQGTETQYF. CDR3 coding DNA: TGTGCTAGTGGTTTGCAGGGTACAGAGACCCAGTACTTC.

Only a few counts were recorded for this clonotype. This rearrangement joins TRBV20-1 to TRBJ1-5, with TRBD1 matching 11 bases. CDR1 and CDR2 from the germline V gene are DFQATT and SNEGSKA (reference sequence). The CDR3 loop spans 16 amino acids. The junction had 7 bases not matched to a gene; V was cut back by 0 bases and J by 6 bases. DNA of the CDR3: TGCAGTGCTAGAGAGATCGGACAGGGGGCCCTTCAGCCCCAGCATTTT. This encodes CSAREIGQGALQPQHF.

The chain is built from TRBV14 and TRBJ2-4; D call uncertain. Germline CDR1 and CDR2: SGHDN and FVKESK. This CDR3 region has 15 residues. Between the trimmed V and J ends, which lost 3 bases and 0 bases, there was a span of 9 bases. The CDR3 reads CASSQSGSAKNIQYF. The CDR3 coding sequence is TGTGCCAGCAGCCAGTCCGGGTCAGCCAAAAACATTCAGTACTTC.

This clonotype has just a few counts. V gene TRBV24-1 combines with J gene TRBJ2-5; no definite D call. The germline V gene has CDR1 KGHDR and CDR2 SFDVKD. Trimming left V 5 bases short and J 2 bases short, with 11 bases between. The CDR3 runs 14 residues. CDR3 coding DNA: TGTGCCACCAGTGGAGGACCGAGACAAGAGACCCAGTACTTC. Amino acids: CATSGGPRQETQYF.

This CDR3 is CASNKGWGVYEQYF. The CDR3 DNA is TGTGCCAGCAACAAAGGCTGGGGAGTCTACGAGCAGTACTTC. The genes are TRBV6-1 and TRBJ2-7; a possible D gene is TRBD2 (5 bases). CDR3 length: 14 residues. CDR1 is MNHNS, CDR2 SASEGT, per germline. The V end lost 7 bases, the J end lost 3 bases, and 16 bases lay between the germline ends.

This chain's CDR3 is CASSLLQGSLAKNIQYF. CDR3 coding DNA: TGTGCCAGCAGCCTCCTGCAGGGATCTCTAGCCAAAAACATTCAGTACTTC. The V and J genes are TRBV5-6 and TRBJ2-4; a possible D gene is TRBD1 (5 bases). The germline gives CDR1 SGHDT, CDR2 YYEEEE. The CDR3 totals 17 residues. Trimming removed 4 bases from V and 0 bases from J, with 17 bases in between.